Listed below are T cell receptor beta chains from one sample, sequenced in a study of cytomegalovirus exposure and HLA in healthy donors. Here immunoSEQ multiplex PCR was the method, and the copy in TCRdb shows in-frame clones only, minus some. Of about 130,000 clones in the sample, about four fifths were seen once. The material sequenced was PBMCs. Source of these receptors: a man younger than 45 in good health and CMV-seronegative. CDR3s include the opening cysteine and the closing phenylalanine or tryptophan. A D gene is named only where the DNA matches it firmly. Expanded clones are given a class, and other clones once, few, many or no size at all.

clone size	V gene	J gene	D gene	CDR3 DNA	CDR3 protein
.	TRBV30	TRBJ1-2	TRBD1	TGTGCCTGGAGTCATTCTGGACAGGGGCGCTACACCTTC	CAWSHSGQGRYTF
.	TRBV6-5	TRBJ1-4	TRBD1	TGTGCCAGCAGTTTGGGAGGACAGGGGTTGGCAAAACTGTTTTTT	CASSLGGQGLAKLFF
.	TRBV30	TRBJ2-1	TRBD2	TGTGCCTGGAGTGTCCTAGCGGTCGAGTTCTTC	CAWSVLAVEFF
.	TRBV7-2	TRBJ2-7	.	TGTGCCAGCAGCTTAGAGGGGGGAGGGCCCTTCGAGCAGTACTTC	CASSLEGGGPFEQYF
once	TRBV7-2	TRBJ2-5	.	TGTGCCAGCAGCTTAGGTGCTAGGGGCGCCTTAGGAGAGACCCAGTACTTC	CASSLGARGALGETQYF
.	TRBV2	TRBJ1-5	.	TGTGCCAGCAGTGATGGGGAGAATCAGCCCCAGCATTTT	CASSDGENQPQHF
.	TRBV29-1	TRBJ1-4	.	TGCAGCGCCCGACAGGCTTCTAATGAAAAACTGTTTTTT	CSARQASNEKLFF
.	TRBV19	TRBJ1-1	.	TGTGCCAGTAGCCGCCGGGAGAGCCTCACTGAAGCTTTCTTT	CASSRRESLTEAFF
.	TRBV4-2	TRBJ2-2	.	TGTGCCAGCAGCATCCCCGGGACAAGGAACACCGGGGAGCTGTTTTTT	CASSIPGTRNTGELFF
.	TRBV2	TRBJ2-7	TRBD2	TGTGCCAGCAGTACACTAGCGGGGCAGTACGAGCAGTACTTC	CASSTLAGQYEQYF
.	TRBV10-1	TRBJ2-1	TRBD1	TGCGCCAGCAGTGAGTTAACGGACAGGGGACGCAATGAGCAGTTCTTC	CASSELTDRGRNEQFF